The 22 T cell receptor beta chains given below trace back to one sample, sequenced in a study of shared clonotypes between healthy human individuals (TCRdb year 2020). The library was made by the immunoSEQ multiplex PCR assay. Not all clones reach the TCRdb copy of this immuneACCESS table, which keeps in-frame sequences only. Checked studies attribute under half of the gap to unresolved V genes and leave the rest unexplained. A total of 1,500,000 or so clones appear in this sample, just under 99% of them only once. The ten largest clones capture roughly 0.36% of the sample. Sequenced sample: naive CD4+ T cells sorted from blood. Taken with the paper, the label for cell subset or site translates to: CD45RA+ positively selected. The source is a man aged 30 to 39 in good health.

This chain connects TRBV28 to TRBJ1-5; D gene uncertain. V dropped 6 bases and J dropped 7 bases, with 16 bases sitting between them. CDR3 length: 14 residues. Germline CDR1 reads MDHEN; CDR2 reads SYDVKM. In nucleotides, the CDR3 is TGTGCCAGCAGCGGGGTTCGGCAGAGCCAGCCCCAGCATTTT. This codes for CASSGVRQSQPQHF.

This rearrangement joins TRBV7-8 to TRBJ2-7; 7 nucleotides line up with TRBD1. With 5 bases clipped from V and 13 bases from J, the junction kept 8 bases outside the gene matches. The CDR3 has 11 amino acids. Germline V gene lookup returns CDR1 SGHVS and CDR2 FQNEAQ. The CDR3 DNA reads as TGTGCCAGCAGCAAACAGGGGTTTACCTACTTC. Translated: CASSKQGFTYF. Using reference TRBV7-8 and TRBJ2-7 for the parts outside the CDR3, the full variable domain is GAGVSQSPRYKVAKRGQDVALRCDPISGHVSLFWYQQALGQGPEFLTYFQNEAQLDKSGLPSDRFFAERPEGSVSTLKIQRTQQEDSAVYLCASSKQGFTYFGPGTRLTVT.

This clone was seen once. This sequence joins TRBV27 and TRBJ2-7; no clear D. This CDR3 has 15 amino acids. In germline, CDR1 is MNHEY, CDR2 SMNVEV (reference sequence). Trimming left V 4 bases short and J 0 bases short, with 13 bases between. The CDR3 region is CASSSRKGSSYEQYF. For the CDR3, the DNA is TGTGCCAGCAGTTCTAGGAAGGGATCCTCCTACGAGCAGTACTTC.

The chain is built from TRBV10-2 and TRBJ2-1; D is unresolved. The germline V and J ends were trimmed by 1 base and 7 bases, with 14 bases remaining between them. The germline V gene has CDR1 WSHSY and CDR2 SAAADI. CDR3 size: 15 residues. This CDR3 reads CASSEFSPGLNEQFF. CDR3 DNA sequence: TGCGCCAGCAGTGAGTTTAGTCCGGGTCTAAATGAGCAGTTCTTC.

The rearrangement uses TRBV13 and TRBJ1-2, with 7 positions matching TRBD1. CDR1 is PRHDT, CDR2 FYEKMQ, per germline (reference sequence). With 5 bases clipped from V and 2 bases from J, the junction kept 5 bases outside the gene matches. This CDR3 has 14 amino acids. CDR3: CASSPQGLNYGYTF. CDR3 in DNA: TGTGCCAGCAGCCCACAGGGGTTAAACTATGGCTACACCTTC.

The chain carries TRBV6-5 and TRBJ2-3, with no clear D. The V end lost 9 bases, the J end lost 2 bases, and 12 bases lay between the germline ends. CDR1 and CDR2 (germline): MNHEY, SVGAGI. The CDR3 is 13 residues long. The CDR3 here is CASRPSDTDTQYF. The CDR3 DNA sequence: TGTGCCAGTAGACCATCAGACACAGATACGCAGTATTTT.

Details on this clone: Other DNA sequences within the sample encode an identical CDR3. V is TRBV5-6 and J is TRBJ2-7; a possible D gene is TRBD1 (5 bases). Trimming took off 2 bases at V and 4 bases at J, with 10 bases between the two ends. Germline V gene data show CDR1 as SGHDT and CDR2 as YYEEEE. The CDR3 sequence is 13 residues long. CDR3 sequence reads: CASSFRGSYEQYF. CDR3 DNA: TGTGCCAGCAGCTTTAGGGGTTCGTACGAGCAGTACTTC.

In this sample, this clone turned up once. This chain connects TRBV7-9 to TRBJ2-3, with 8 bases fitting TRBD1. V trimming: 5 bases; J trimming: 6 bases; junction bases outside the gene matches: 7. There are 14 residues in the CDR3. The germline gives CDR1 SEHNR, CDR2 FQNEAQ (reference sequence). The CDR3 sequence is CASSRGQGADTQYF. CDR3 DNA sequence: TGTGCCAGCAGCCGCGGACAGGGTGCGGATACGCAGTATTTT.

CDR3 nucleotides: TGTGCCAGCAGCTTAGAAGGGCAGGGTATGTTCTACGAGCAGTACTTC. It translates to CASSLEGQGMFYEQYF. The gene calls are TRBV7-2 and TRBJ2-7, with D possibly matching TRBD1 (5 bases). The germline V and J ends were trimmed by 1 base and 3 bases, with 16 bases remaining between them. The germline V gene has CDR1 SGHTA and CDR2 FQGNSA. This CDR3 has 16 amino acids.

This clone was observed once. The V gene is TRBV9, the J gene TRBJ2-7, with 10 bases identical to TRBD1. Germline V CDR1 and CDR2: SGDLS, YYNGEE. The V segment lost 0 bases and the J segment 6 bases; nucleotides outside the gene matches: 3. The CDR3 is 14 residues long. The CDR3 loop reads CASSVAGQGFEQYF. In nucleotides, the CDR3 is TGTGCCAGCAGCGTAGCGGGACAGGGGTTCGAGCAGTACTTC. Full variable domain (rest looked up from reference TRBV9 and TRBJ2-7): DSGVTQTPKHLITATGQRVTLRCSPRSGDLSVYWYQQSLDQGLQFLIQYYNGEERAKGNILERFSAQQFPDLHSELNLSSLELGDSALYFCASSVAGQGFEQYFGPGTRLTVT.

This sequence joins TRBV18 and TRBJ2-5; TRBD2 matches at 8 bases. Germline V gene data show CDR1 as KGHSH and CDR2 as LQKENI. CDR3 length: 17 amino acids. V was pared by 1 base and J by 0 bases, with 7 bases of the junction left unmatched. For the CDR3, the DNA is TGTGCCAGCTCACCACTCCCCCATAGCGGGAACCAAGAGACCCAGTACTTC. Its translation is CASSPLPHSGNQETQYF.

The chain recombines TRBV5-1 with TRBJ2-7; 11 bases map to TRBD2. CDR3 length: 15 residues. Germline trimming cut 0 bases from V and 5 bases from J; bases unmatched to any gene: 4. Germline V gives CDR1 SGHRS, CDR2 YFSETQ. The CDR3 reads CASSLGTSGSHEQYF. DNA for the CDR3: TGCGCCAGCAGCTTGGGTACTAGCGGGAGCCACGAGCAGTACTTC.

The chain recombines TRBV5-1 with TRBJ2-7; D possibly corresponds to TRBD1 (5 bases). Germline V CDR1 and CDR2: SGHRS, YFSETQ. This CDR3 has 14 residues. Trimming removed 0 bases at V and 4 bases at J, with 11 bases between. The CDR3 region is CASSLGPQVYEQYF. The CDR3 nucleotides are TGCGCCAGCAGCTTGGGGCCACAGGTGTACGAGCAGTACTTC. Based on the CDR3 plus reference TRBV5-1 and TRBJ2-7, the full variable domain is KAGVTQTPRYLIKTRGQQVTLSCSPISGHRSVSWYQQTPGQGLQFLFEYFSETQRNKGNFPGRFSGRQFSNSRSEMNVSTLELGDSALYLCASSLGPQVYEQYFGPGTRLTVT.

In the case of this clone: This same CDR3 is encoded by further DNA sequences in the sample. The J gene is TRBJ2-7, the V gene TRBV9; 8 bases fit TRBD2. V lost 0 bases and J lost 0; bases outside the gene matches: 2. This CDR3 has 15 residues. The V gene's germline CDR1 is SGDLS and CDR2 YYNGEE. CDR3 amino acids: CASSVAGGPSYEQYF. CDR3 nucleotide sequence: TGTGCCAGCAGCGTAGCGGGGGGGCCCTCCTACGAGCAGTACTTC.

CDR3 sequence: CASSPRDSPYGYTF. CDR3 nucleotide sequence: TGTGCCAGCTCACCACGGGACAGTCCCTATGGCTACACCTTC. This chain connects TRBV18 to TRBJ1-2; 7 nucleotides align to TRBD1. CDR1 is KGHSH and CDR2 is LQKENI in the germline V gene. This CDR3 is 14 amino acids long. V was clipped by 1 base and J by 4 bases; unmatched bases: 3.

The rearrangement links TRBV4-3 to TRBJ2-2; D remains ambiguous. V shed 1 base and J shed 2 bases, with 14 bases lying between them. Germline values: CDR1 LGHNA, CDR2 YSLEER. The CDR3 loop spans 17 amino acids. CDR3 residues: CASSQGPSILNTGELFF. For the CDR3, the DNA is TGCGCCAGCAGCCAAGGACCCTCCATATTAAACACCGGGGAGCTGTTTTTT.

This clone was recorded once. The chain combines TRBV30 with TRBJ1-5, with D possibly TRBD1 on 6 matching bases. This CDR3 contains 13 residues. Germline V gene sequence: CDR1 GTSNPN, CDR2 SVGIG (reference sequence). V was cut by 2 bases and J by 5 bases, with 10 bases left in between. The DNA of the CDR3 is TGTGCCTGGAGTCCCAGGGGCGATCAGCCCCAGCATTTT. Its translation is CAWSPRGDQPQHF.

To note about this clone: The same CDR3 arises from other DNA sequences in this sample as well. The chain employs TRBV5-1 and TRBJ2-5; D may be TRBD1 (5 bases). V lost 3 bases and J lost 2, with 11 bases in between. The length of the CDR3 is 14 residues. The V gene's germline CDR1 is SGHRS and CDR2 YFSETQ. The CDR3 sequence is CASSSTGVQETQYF. The CDR3 bases are TGCGCCAGCAGCTCAACAGGCGTACAAGAGACCCAGTACTTC.

V gene TRBV5-6 combines with J gene TRBJ2-7; the match to TRBD1 covers 9 bases. The CDR3 consists of 16 residues. The J segment lost 4 bases and the V segment lost 5 bases, leaving 13 bases of the junction unmatched. Germline V gene sequence: CDR1 SGHDT, CDR2 YYEEEE. CDR3 amino acids: CASRRYDRGTAYEQYF. CDR3 DNA: TGTGCCAGCAGACGATATGACAGGGGGACGGCGTACGAGCAGTACTTC.

The V and J genes are TRBV18 and TRBJ2-3, with D unclear. Between the trimmed V and J ends, which lost 2 bases and 3 bases, there was a span of 21 bases. Germline V gene data show CDR1 as KGHSH and CDR2 as LQKENI. The CDR3 is made up of 18 amino acids. The CDR3 here is CASSPDRVGVSGTDTQYF. The CDR3 coding sequence is TGTGCCAGCTCACCAGATCGGGTGGGCGTGTCGGGTACAGATACGCAGTATTTT. Filled out from reference TRBV18 and TRBJ2-3, the complete variable domain reads NAGVMQNPRHLVRRRGQEARLRCSPMKGHSHVYWYRQLPEEGLKFMVYLQKENIIDESGMPKERFSAEFPKEGPSILRIQQVVRGDSAAYFCASSPDRVGVSGTDTQYFGPGTRLTVL.

This rearrangement joins TRBV29-1 to TRBJ2-1, with 10 bases aligning to TRBD1. The V gene's germline CDR1 is SQVTM and CDR2 ANQGSEA. With V trimmed by 6 bases and J by 9 bases, 5 bases remained unmatched. The CDR3 is made up of 12 amino acids. The CDR3 is CSVRQGAGEQFF. The CDR3 DNA sequence: TGCAGCGTACGACAGGGGGCTGGTGAGCAGTTCTTC.

This chain connects TRBV29-1 to TRBJ2-1; TRBD1 is a possible D gene (5 bases). The CDR3 totals 12 residues. From germline, CDR1 is SQVTM and CDR2 ANQGSEA. The ends were cut back, 8 bases at V and 6 bases at J, with 14 bases in the middle. The CDR3 here is CSSSSGSNEQFF. DNA for the CDR3: TGCAGCTCCTCGTCAGGGTCCAATGAGCAGTTCTTC.